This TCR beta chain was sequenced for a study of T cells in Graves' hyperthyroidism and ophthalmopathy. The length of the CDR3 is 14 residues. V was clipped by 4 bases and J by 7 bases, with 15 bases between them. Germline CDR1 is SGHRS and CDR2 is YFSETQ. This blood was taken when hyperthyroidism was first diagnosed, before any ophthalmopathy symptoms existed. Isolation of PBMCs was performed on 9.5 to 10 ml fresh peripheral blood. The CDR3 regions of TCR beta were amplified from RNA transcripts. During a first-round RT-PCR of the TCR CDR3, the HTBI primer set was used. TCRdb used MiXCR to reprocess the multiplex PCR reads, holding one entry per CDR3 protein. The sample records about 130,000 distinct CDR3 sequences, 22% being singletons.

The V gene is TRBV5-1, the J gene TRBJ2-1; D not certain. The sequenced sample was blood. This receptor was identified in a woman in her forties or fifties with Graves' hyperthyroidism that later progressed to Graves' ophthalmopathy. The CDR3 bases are TGCGCCAGCAGCGCAATTAATCAGGAAAATGAGCAGTTCTTC. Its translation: CASSAINQENEQFF.